This T cell receptor (beta chain) came from a study of blood T cell repertoires in COVID-19. Seattle cases were enrolled at active infection and followed longitudinally. Only in-frame clones appear in the TCRdb table, and some are missing; sequencing was by immunoSEQ multiplex PCR. This repertoire shows over 200,000 clones, approximately 90% found once; its top ten account for 2% to 3%. Sequencing was done on a sample of peripheral blood. The source is a man aged 30-40 years with COVID-19, enrolled during active disease.

The CDR3 sequence is CASSQSGSNEQYF. In DNA, the CDR3 is TGTGCCAGCAGCCAAAGCGGGAGCAACGAGCAGTACTTC. The chain links TRBV14 to TRBJ2-7, with 8 bases fitting TRBD2. Germline CDR1 and CDR2: SGHDN and FVKESK. The V and J ends lost 2 bases and 5 bases, in that order; junction bases with no gene match: 2. The CDR3 runs 13 residues.